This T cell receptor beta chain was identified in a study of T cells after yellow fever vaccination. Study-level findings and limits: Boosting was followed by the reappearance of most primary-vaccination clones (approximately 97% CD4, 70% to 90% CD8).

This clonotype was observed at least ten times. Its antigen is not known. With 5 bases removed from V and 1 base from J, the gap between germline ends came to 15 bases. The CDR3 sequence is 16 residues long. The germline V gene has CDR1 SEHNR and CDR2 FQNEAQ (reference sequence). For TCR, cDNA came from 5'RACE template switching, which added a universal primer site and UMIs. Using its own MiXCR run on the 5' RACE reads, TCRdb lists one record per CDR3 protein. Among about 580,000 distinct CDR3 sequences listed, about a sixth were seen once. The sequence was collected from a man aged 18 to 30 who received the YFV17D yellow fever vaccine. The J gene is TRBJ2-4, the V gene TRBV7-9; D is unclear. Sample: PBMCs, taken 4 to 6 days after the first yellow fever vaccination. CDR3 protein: CASSPPFSLAKNIQYF. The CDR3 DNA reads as TGTGCCAGCAGCCCCCCCTTCAGTCTGGCCAAAAACATTCAGTACTTC.